This is a list of T cell receptor beta chains from one sample in a study of T cell responses to AZD1222 COVID-19 vaccine. Clones were sequenced by immunoSEQ multiplex PCR, and TCRdb holds only the in-frame ones, with some missing. The sample comprises over 60,000 clones, around 87% of which are singletons, and around 24% rests with the top ten. The starting material was peripheral blood, obtained on day 0 of AZD1222 vaccination. Receptor source: an adult in good health. The CDR3 runs from the conserved cysteine through the conserved F or W. Clone size is stated in some rows and not others, as once, few, many or a class when expanded.

J: TRBJ2-7; V: TRBV9; size: NA; CDR3: CASSVGQGPEQYF
J: TRBJ2-3; V: TRBV19; size: NA; CDR3: CASSNGGGRTDTQYF
J: TRBJ1-1; V: TRBV9; size: NA; CDR3: CASSVSSDTEAFF
J: TRBJ1-5; V: TRBV7-2; size: NA; CDR3: CASSLYGTGNQPQHF
J: TRBJ2-7; V: TRBV7-6; size: NA; CDR3: CASSSRGGDTYEQYF
J: TRBJ2-7; V: TRBV11-2; size: NA; CDR3: CASSLEGIPSYEQYF
J: TRBJ2-2; V: TRBV29-1; size: once; CDR3: CSAHSGLGELFF
J: TRBJ1-2; V: TRBV21-1; size: NA; CDR3: CASSKARDSYYGYTF
J: TRBJ2-7; V: TRBV30; size: NA; CDR3: CAWSVPGQGDF
J: TRBJ2-7; V: TRBV27; size: once; CDR3: CASSLPHSGGAYEQYF
J: TRBJ2-1; V: TRBV20-1; size: NA; CDR3: CSASGEAGRNEQFF
J: TRBJ2-1; V: TRBV7-6; size: once; CDR3: CASSAGTSGGYNEQFF
J: TRBJ1-2; V: TRBV30; size: NA; CDR3: CAWSVRVGYTF
J: TRBJ2-5; V: TRBV11-2; size: NA; CDR3: CASSLNGLAGGRQETQYF
J: TRBJ1-1; V: TRBV19; size: NA; CDR3: CASSIQGQGNTEAFF
J: TRBJ2-4; V: TRBV4-2; size: NA; CDR3: CASSQVGGTKNIQYF
J: TRBJ2-4; V: TRBV28; size: NA; CDR3: CASKRGDIAKNIQYF
J: TRBJ2-1; V: TRBV9; size: NA; CDR3: CASSVVSRVGIEQFF
J: TRBJ2-7; V: TRBV15; size: NA; CDR3: CAISRPGQGFNEQYF
J: TRBJ1-1; V: TRBV11-1; size: NA; CDR3: CASSSWTSGVDTEAFF
J: TRBJ1-6; V: TRBV4-3; size: NA; CDR3: CASSRFPAGNNSPLHF
J: TRBJ2-1; V: TRBV2; size: NA; CDR3: CASSGGRGNEQFF